This T cell receptor beta chain was captured in a study of glioma-infiltrating T cells after dendritic cell vaccination. None of the glioblastoma patients had an isocitrate dehydrogenase mutation. In germline, CDR1 is MRHNA, CDR2 SNTAGT. The CDR3 is 13 residues long. Trimming took off 2 bases at V and 2 bases at J, with 5 bases between the two ends. The assay was immunoSEQ multiplex PCR, and TCRdb's table has in-frame clones only and misses some. Of roughly 82,000 clones listed, approximately 90% are singletons. This clonotype was obtained from a human donor with glioblastoma. The J gene is TRBJ2-3, the V gene TRBV6-4; D call uncertain. The sequences come from blood, collected before dendritic cell vaccination. The CDR3 region is CASSDQFTDTQYF. DNA for the CDR3: TGTGCCAGCAGTGACCAATTCACAGATACGCAGTATTTT.